This T cell receptor beta chain was obtained from a study of cytomegalovirus exposure and HLA in healthy donors. This clone was seen a few times. The CDR3 contains 15 residues. Per germline, CDR1 MNHNY and CDR2 SVGAGI (reference sequence). The germline V and J ends were trimmed by 2 bases and 1 base, with 9 bases remaining between them. PCR amplification relied on 60 Vbeta primers (plus 13 Jbeta primers). Profiled with immunoSEQ multiplex PCR; TCRdb holds only in-frame clones, not every one. The sample carries some 90,000 clones, over 70% recorded once. The source material was PBMCs. The origin of this receptor is a man aged 40-49 years in good health and CMV-seronegative. The V call is TRBV6-6, the J call TRBJ2-4; D gene uncertain. CDR3 in DNA: TGTGCCAGCAGTTACGTCGAGGTTGCCAAAAACATTCAGTACTTC. This codes for CASSYVEVAKNIQYF.